These 4 T cell receptor beta chains were all obtained from the same sample, sequenced in a study of chemoradiotherapy in HPV16-positive cancers. Using immunoSEQ multiplex PCR, the repertoire was profiled, and TCRdb retains in-frame clones only, with some absent. This table has 14,000 or so clones, approximately 75% appearing once. The sample was gathered from a patient who underwent chemoradiotherapy. These receptors came from a human donor with HPV-associated anogenital cancer.

This clone occurred once. This chain connects TRBV5-1 to TRBJ1-4; TRBD1 matches at 9 bases. V trimming: 5 bases; J trimming: 2 bases; junction bases outside the gene matches: 4. Germline V lookup: CDR1 SGHRS, CDR2 YFSETQ. This CDR3 is built from 15 residues. Here the CDR3 reads CASRDRGGTNEKLFF. CDR3 DNA sequence: TGCGCCAGCAGGGACAGGGGTGGCACTAATGAAAAACTGTTTTTT.

This clone occurred once. CDR3 DNA: TGTGCCAGCAGCACCGTGGGAGGGCTGTTTTTT. Translation gives CASSTVGGLFF. J is TRBJ2-2 and V is TRBV21-1; the D call of TRBD2 is as the table states it, not checked on the DNA. TRBV21-1 is assigned pseudogene status. The CDR3 length is 11 residues.

This clone showed up just a few times. V gene TRBV5-1 combines with J gene TRBJ2-1, with unresolved D. The CDR3 sequence is 13 residues long. The V gene's germline CDR1 is SGHRS and CDR2 YFSETQ. The V gene lost 5 bases and the J gene lost 5 bases, with 11 bases spanning the gap. The CDR3 nucleotides read TGCGCCAGCAGGGACGGCCCAGACAATGAGCAGTTCTTC. Its translation is CASRDGPDNEQFF.

The chain employs TRBV14 and TRBJ2-1; D not certain. Germline V gene lookup returns CDR1 SGHDN and CDR2 FVKESK. This CDR3 is built from 12 residues. The V end was cut by 4 bases, the J end by 10 bases, with 11 bases between. CDR3 amino acids: CASSPQPHEQFF. The CDR3 nucleotides are TGTGCCAGCAGCCCCCAACCCCACGAGCAGTTCTTC.